This TCR beta chain was obtained from a study of OX40 agonist ivuxolimab in advanced cancers. Describing the broader study: Ivuxolimab, which targeted the costimulatory receptor OX40 (CD134), was an agonistic, fully human IgG2 monoclonal antibody. Intravenous ivuxolimab was administered to patients every 2 weeks at six dose levels: 0.01, 0.1, 0.3, 1.5, 3 and 10 mg/kg. Among the approximately 50 dose-escalation patients, about 20 had hepatocellular carcinoma, 15 melanoma, 9 renal cell carcinoma and 9 head and neck cancer. In the dose-escalation cohort, 70% to 85% of patients were male, and the mean age was approximately 60 years, with a range of 23 to 79. Patients were allowed to have had prior anti-PD-1, anti-PD-L1 or anti-CTLA-4 therapy, and about 40% of the dose-escalation patients had been treated with checkpoint inhibitors. Partial responses were achieved by three dose-escalation patients, of whom one had hepatocellular carcinoma and two had cutaneous melanoma. Peripheral TCRbeta sequencing was intended to test whether TCR sequence diversity was altered and clonal T-cell expansion was caused by ivuxolimab. The paper reports the monotherapy dose-escalation portion (N ≈ 50 patients) of the phase I ivuxolimab trial. General conclusions and limits of the study: Which antigens the clonally expanded peripheral T cells were specific for was not determined. At doses of 0.1 to 3.0 mg/kg, clonal expansion of both CD4+ and CD8+ blood T cells was observed from baseline to week 6. Low levels of normalized T-cell clonal expansion were also seen in some nonresponding patients. Partial responders in the 0.1-3.0 mg/kg groups had among the lowest normalized peripheral clonal expansion, especially among CD8+ T cells. After ivuxolimab, more expanded clones were found on average in CD8+ T cells than in CD4+ T cells.

Based on the germline V gene, the CDR1 and CDR2 sequences are ENHRY and SYGVKD. The cysteine opens and the phenylalanine closes a CDR3 of 15 amino acids. Only the CDR3 DNA stays, 45 bases, in frame from base 1. Trimmed from V: 3 bases; trimmed from J: 1 base; junction bases lacking a gene match: 2. Patients with autoimmune disease history or receiving systemic immunosuppression were excluded from the trial. Peripheral blood for TCR sequencing was drawn from every dose cohort at baseline, at cycle 4 day 1 and at cycle 7 day 1. The samples were drawn from a first-in-human, open-label, multicenter phase I dose-escalation trial of ivuxolimab. Adults with locally advanced or metastatic melanoma, renal cell carcinoma, hepatocellular carcinoma or head and neck squamous cell carcinoma were enrolled in the trial. Before TCR sequencing, CD4+ T cells and CD8+ T cells were sorted from peripheral blood as separate populations.

Genomic DNA was extracted from sorted cells for sequencing of the TCRbeta CDR3 region. TCRbeta CDR3 regions were sequenced using the immunoSEQ Assay. Drawn from immuneACCESS, this table holds only the in-frame rearrangements with V and J called that TCRdb kept. Clones are partly lost; checked studies trace under half to an unresolved V gene and leave the rest unexplained. Here the sample has 25,000 to 30,000 clones; under 90% occur a single time. The biggest ten clones account for approximately 12% of the sample. This clone has a handful of counts. No cognate antigen has been identified for it. One base away there is no much larger clone; base qualities are not given.

The chain was built from TRBV10-3 and TRBJ1-1, with TRBD1 identical over 10 junction bases. This receptor was obtained from an adult with an advanced solid tumor such as melanoma, head and neck, liver or kidney cancer. The material sequenced was CD4+ or CD8+ T cells sorted from blood, taken in a trial of the OX40 agonist ivuxolimab. The CDR3 in this case is CAISEDRGPNTEAFF. The nucleotide sequence is given as TGTGCCATCAGTGAAGACAGGGGGCCGAACACTGAAGCTTTCTTT.